Listed below are T cell receptor beta chains from one sample, sequenced in a study of blood T cell repertoires in COVID-19. Profiling relied on immunoSEQ multiplex PCR, and the TCRdb table lists in-frame clones only, not all of them. The sample lists more than 80,000 clones, more than 75% occurring once. The sequenced sample consisted of peripheral blood. Every receptor here comes from a man between 45 and 60 years old with active COVID-19. CDR3s include the opening cysteine and the closing phenylalanine or tryptophan. A D gene is named only where the DNA matches it firmly. Clone size appears in some rows only: once, few, many, or a class for an expanded clone.

j_call | clone_size | v_call | d_call | cdr3_nt | cdr3_aa
TRBJ2-3 | NA | TRBV6-5 | TRBD2 | TGTGCCAGCAGTTCCCCGCGGGGGGGCCCAGATACGCAGTATTTT | CASSSPRGGPDTQYF
TRBJ2-7 | once | TRBV5-1 | NA | TGCGCCAGCAGCTCCGGGACTGGAGACGAGCAGTACTTC | CASSSGTGDEQYF
TRBJ2-7 | NA | TRBV27 | NA | TGTGCCAGCAGCCAGGAGGCATGGACCTACGAGCAGTACTTC | CASSQEAWTYEQYF
TRBJ2-6 | few | TRBV7-2 | TRBD2 | TGTGCCAGCAGCTTAGCCGCGGGGGCTGGGGCCAACGTCCTGACTTTC | CASSLAAGAGANVLTF
TRBJ2-5 | NA | TRBV12-3/TRBV12-4 | TRBD2 | TGTGCCAGCAGTGGCGGGAGTCGGGAGACCCAGTACTTC | CASSGGSRETQYF
TRBJ1-2 | NA | TRBV24-1 | NA | TGTGCCACCAGTGAAAGGGGGAACTATGGCTACACCTTC | CATSERGNYGYTF
TRBJ1-1 | NA | TRBV28 | TRBD1 | TGTGCCAGCGGGGGACAGGGGGGGACTGAAGCTTTCTTT | CASGGQGGTEAFF
TRBJ1-1 | NA | TRBV29-1 | NA | TGCAGCGCCAACCGAAACACAGGGACTGAAGCTTTCTTT | CSANRNTGTEAFF
TRBJ1-1 | NA | TRBV3-1/TRBV3-2 | TRBD1 | TGTGCCAGCAGCCCCGGACAGGGACGGGGTATGGCTGAAGCTTTCTTT | CASSPGQGRGMAEAFF
TRBJ2-2 | NA | TRBV3-1/TRBV3-2 | TRBD2 | TGTGCCAGCAGCCAGGCCGGACTAGCGGCCGGGGAGCTGTTTTTT | CASSQAGLAAGELFF
TRBJ1-6 | NA | TRBV5-5 | NA | TGTGCCAGCAGCTTGGGACAGTACCCTTCACCCCTCCACTTT | CASSLGQYPSPLHF
TRBJ2-2 | NA | TRBV28 | NA | TGTGCCAGCACAACCCTGGAGCGAACGCCCGCCGGGGAGCTGTTTTTT | CASTTLERTPAGELFF
TRBJ1-5 | few | TRBV6-2/TRBV6-3 | NA | TGTGCCAGCAGTTACTCGGGCAGGGTCAATCAGCCCCAGCATTTT | CASSYSGRVNQPQHF
TRBJ2-3 | NA | TRBV19 | NA | TGTGCCAGTAGTACGCTACTAGGCACAGATACGCAGTATTTT | CASSTLLGTDTQYF
TRBJ2-6 | NA | TRBV7-3 | NA | TGTGCCAGCAGCTCGGGGGCCAACGTCCTGACTTTC | CASSSGANVLTF
TRBJ1-1 | NA | TRBV7-9 | NA | TGTGCCAGTGAACAGCAAATTCGGACTGAAGCTTTCTTT | CASEQQIRTEAFF
TRBJ1-1 | NA | TRBV5-1 | NA | TGCGCCAGCAGCTTGGATCCAGGGGATTGGAGTGAAGCTTTCTTT | CASSLDPGDWSEAFF
TRBJ2-3 | NA | TRBV18 | TRBD2 | TGTGCCAGCTCACCACTGAGGACTAGCGGGAGTCTGGATTTCACAGATACGCAGTATTTT | CASSPLRTSGSLDFTDTQYF
TRBJ2-3 | once | TRBV4-3 | TRBD2 | TGCGCCAGCAGCCAAGGGACTAGCGGGAGGGCCGGCACAGATACGCAGTATTTT | CASSQGTSGRAGTDTQYF
TRBJ2-4 | NA | TRBV5-8 | TRBD1 | TGTGCCAGCAGCTTTCCGACAGGGGGAAACATTCAGTACTTC | CASSFPTGGNIQYF
TRBJ2-7 | NA | TRBV7-7 | TRBD1 | TGTGCCAGCAGCTCGGACAGGGGTGGCGAGCAGTACTTC | CASSSDRGGEQYF
TRBJ1-2 | NA | TRBV2 | NA | TGTGCCAGCAGTGCCACGATAGTCCTATCTAACTATGGCTACACCTTC | CASSATIVLSNYGYTF
TRBJ2-7 | NA | TRBV30 | TRBD1 | TGTGCCTGGAGTGTTTGGGACAGGGGGTACGAGCAGTACTTC | CAWSVWDRGYEQYF
TRBJ2-7 | NA | TRBV3-1/TRBV3-2 | NA | TGTGCCAGCAGCCAAGGGCTAGCGCACGGCGAGCAGTACTTC | CASSQGLAHGEQYF
TRBJ2-1 | NA | TRBV19 | NA | TGTGCCAGTAGTATAGTGCCCGACACCCCTTACAATGAGCAGTTCTTC | CASSIVPDTPYNEQFF
TRBJ2-7 | NA | TRBV30 | TRBD1 | TGTGCCTGGAGTGTCACCGGGACAGGGGACGAGCAGTACTTC | CAWSVTGTGDEQYF
TRBJ2-5 | NA | TRBV6-1 | NA | TGTGCCAGCAGTGTTACGGGACAAGCCATGGAAGAGACCCAGTACTTC | CASSVTGQAMEETQYF
TRBJ1-2 | NA | TRBV28 | NA | TGTGCCAGCGGGGGGGGCAACTATGGCTACACCTTC | CASGGGNYGYTF
TRBJ1-1 | NA | TRBV5-8 | NA | TGTGCCAGCAGCAAAAGACAACTGAACACTGAAGCTTTCTTT | CASSKRQLNTEAFF
TRBJ2-2 | once | TRBV27 | TRBD2 | TGTGCCAGCAGTTTCGGACTAGCGGGAATCTCCACCGGGGAGCTGTTTTTT | CASSFGLAGISTGELFF
TRBJ1-5 | NA | TRBV28 | TRBD1 | TGTGCCAGCAGTAACTCGGACAGGGTGTCGCCCCAGCATTTT | CASSNSDRVSPQHF
TRBJ1-1 | NA | TRBV5-1 | TRBD1 | TGCGCCAGCAGCCAAACGACAGGGCGCACTGAAGCTTTCTTT | CASSQTTGRTEAFF
TRBJ2-3 | NA | TRBV7-9 | NA | TGTGCAAAGGAGCCGACTAGCACAGATACGCAGTATTTT | CAKEPTSTDTQYF
TRBJ2-1 | few | TRBV9 | NA | TGTGCCAGCAGCGTACAACTAGTGCCTCTACACAATGAGCAGTTCTTC | CASSVQLVPLHNEQFF
TRBJ1-5 | NA | TRBV7-3 | NA | TGTGCCAGCAGCTCGCAGGGGACCAATCAGCCCCAGCATTTT | CASSSQGTNQPQHF
TRBJ2-6 | NA | TRBV5-1 | TRBD1 | TGCGCCAGCAGCACTTTTCCCGGGACAGGGGGCTCTGGGGCCAACGTCCTGACTTTC | CASSTFPGTGGSGANVLTF
TRBJ1-6 | NA | TRBV2 | TRBD1 | TGTGCCAGCAGTCCCGGGACAGGGGAATCACCCCTCCACTTT | CASSPGTGESPLHF
TRBJ2-3 | NA | TRBV6-1 | TRBD1 | TGTGCCAGCAGTGAAGACAGGGGCCCAGATACGCAGTATTTT | CASSEDRGPDTQYF
TRBJ2-2 | NA | TRBV6-6 | TRBD1 | TGTGCCAGCAGTACACAGGGGACCGGGGAGCTGTTTTTT | CASSTQGTGELFF
TRBJ1-2 | NA | TRBV2 | TRBD1 | TGTGCCAGCAGCGTGGACAGGGGTAAATATGGCTACACCTTC | CASSVDRGKYGYTF
TRBJ2-1 | NA | TRBV5-1 | NA | TGCGCCAGCAGTTGGCGGGGTAATGAGCAGTTCTTC | CASSWRGNEQFF
TRBJ2-1 | NA | TRBV24-1 | NA | TGTGCCACCAGTGATTTAAGGGGCTCCTACAATGAGCAGTTCTTC | CATSDLRGSYNEQFF
TRBJ2-1 | NA | TRBV5-1 | TRBD2 | TGCGCCAGCAGCCCCGGACTAGCCGCCAATGAGCAGTTCTTC | CASSPGLAANEQFF
TRBJ2-2 | NA | TRBV18 | NA | TGTGCCAGCTCACCAAGAGGGTTTGGGGAGCTGTTTTTT | CASSPRGFGELFF
TRBJ2-1 | few | TRBV6-6 | NA | TGTGCCAGCAGCCCCGGGACAGCTGGGGGGAATGAGCAGTTCTTC | CASSPGTAGGNEQFF
TRBJ2-3 | NA | TRBV18 | NA | TGTGCCAGCTCACCACCGGAGGGGACAGATACGCAGTATTTT | CASSPPEGTDTQYF
TRBJ2-2 | few | TRBV5-4 | TRBD2 | TGTGCCAGCAGCGAAGGGACTAGCGGAGGGAACACCGGGGAGCTGTTTTTT | CASSEGTSGGNTGELFF
TRBJ1-1 | once | TRBV29-1 | TRBD1 | TGCAGCGTACAGGGGGCATTAAAAGGTTGGAACACTGAAGCTTTCTTT | CSVQGALKGWNTEAFF
TRBJ2-1 | NA | TRBV6-4 | TRBD2 | TGTGCCAGCAGAACTATAGCGGGAGCGTACAATGAGCAGTTCTTC | CASRTIAGAYNEQFF
TRBJ1-2 | NA | TRBV29-1 | NA | TGCAGCGTGGAGGACCGCCGCTATGGCTACACCTTC | CSVEDRRYGYTF
TRBJ2-3 | NA | TRBV20-1 | TRBD2 | TGCAGTGCTAGTCCAGGGACTAGCGGGAGAGGGGATACGCAGTATTTT | CSASPGTSGRGDTQYF
TRBJ1-2 | NA | TRBV3-1/TRBV3-2 | NA | TGTGCCAGCAGCCAAAGTTCAGGGGTTGGCTACACCTTC | CASSQSSGVGYTF
TRBJ2-7 | NA | TRBV9 | NA | TGTGCCAGCAGCGTGTATGACAGCTACGAGCAGTACTTC | CASSVYDSYEQYF